This T cell receptor (beta chain) was recorded in a study of OX40 agonist ivuxolimab in advanced cancers. With respect to the entire study: Ivuxolimab was a fully human IgG2 agonistic monoclonal antibody targeting the costimulatory receptor OX40 (CD134). Of the roughly 52 patients in dose escalation, 19 had hepatocellular carcinoma, roughly 15 had melanoma, 9 had renal cell carcinoma and 9 had head and neck cancer. In the dose-escalation cohort, 82.7% of patients were male, and the mean age was around 60 years, with a range of roughly 20 to 85. Intravenous ivuxolimab was administered to patients every 2 weeks at six dose levels: 0.01, 0.1, 0.3, 1.5, 3 and 10 mg/kg. Peripheral TCRbeta sequencing was intended to test whether TCR sequence diversity was altered and clonal T-cell expansion was caused by ivuxolimab. Partial responses occurred in three dose-escalation patients: two with cutaneous melanoma and one with hepatocellular carcinoma. Patients were allowed to have had prior anti-PD-1, anti-PD-L1 or anti-CTLA-4 therapy, and 40% of the dose-escalation patients had been treated with checkpoint inhibitors. The paper reports the monotherapy dose-escalation portion (N of about 52 patients) of the phase I ivuxolimab trial.

As for this clone: This clone's antigen is unknown. No much larger clone exists at a distance of one base, and base qualities are not known.

The CDR3 spans 15 residues, from the cysteine through the phenylalanine. The retained sequence is limited to the CDR3, 45 bases, with the frame set at the first base. The germline V gene gives CDR1 as MNHEY and CDR2 as SVGAGI. V loses 7 bases, J loses 5 bases, and the germline ends lie 20 bases apart. Study-level results and caveats: At doses from 0.1 to 3.0 mg/kg, clonal expansion was seen in both CD4+ and CD8+ blood T cells between baseline and week 6. On average, CD8+ T cells showed more expanded clones than CD4+ T cells after ivuxolimab. In the 0.1-3.0 mg/kg groups, partial responders had among the lowest normalized peripheral clonal expansion, particularly in CD8+ T cells. Which antigens the clonally expanded peripheral T cells were specific for was not determined. Low levels of normalized T-cell clonal expansion were also shown by some nonresponding patients.

Genomic DNA was extracted from sorted cells for sequencing of the TCRbeta CDR3 region. TCRbeta CDR3 regions were sequenced using the immunoSEQ Assay. In its TCRdb copy, this immuneACCESS table keeps in-frame sequences only and misses some clones. Where compared with another copy, unresolved V genes explain less than half of these, and the others have no known cause. The sample has 90,000 to 120,000 clones on record, more than 85% of them singletons. The ten most abundant clones make up about 1.2% of the sample. Patients with a history of autoimmune disease or receiving systemic immunosuppression were excluded from the trial. In every dose cohort, peripheral blood was drawn for TCR sequencing at baseline, cycle 4 day 1, and cycle 7 day 1. The samples were drawn from a first-in-human, open-label, multicenter phase I dose-escalation trial of ivuxolimab. Adults with locally advanced or metastatic head and neck squamous cell, hepatocellular, melanoma or renal cell carcinoma were enrolled in the trial. Before TCR sequencing, CD4+ T cells and CD8+ T cells from peripheral blood were sorted into separate populations.

The clonotype was recovered from an adult with an advanced solid tumor such as melanoma, head and neck, liver or kidney cancer. The rearranged segments are TRBV6-5 and TRBJ1-1, with TRBD1 as a weak D call on 5 bases. The specimen was CD4+ or CD8+ T cells sorted from blood, collected in a trial of the OX40 agonist ivuxolimab. The sequenced DNA: TGTGCCAGCACCCAGGTTGGGCAGGGTGGTACTGAAGCTTTCTTT. It translates as CASTQVGQGGTEAFF.